These 5 T cell receptor beta chains came from one sample sequenced in a study of blood T cell repertoires in COVID-19. Repertoires were generated with immunoSEQ multiplex PCR, while TCRdb's copy carries only in-frame clones and drops some. The table shows around 60,000 clones, with approximately 81% occurring only once. The sample was peripheral blood. These receptor sequences come from a man aged 55 to 70 with COVID-19, enrolled during active disease.

Ten or more counts support this clone. CDR3 nucleotide sequence: TGTGCCAGCAGTTTATCAGGGGCGGGACCGGGCGAGCAGTACTTC. Translation: CASSLSGAGPGEQYF. This chain joins TRBV27 and TRBJ2-7; D may be TRBD2 (6 bases). Germline assignment: CDR1 MNHEY and CDR2 SMNVEV (reference sequence). Trimming took 0 bases from V and 6 from J, leaving 15 bases between them. There are 15 residues in the CDR3.

V usage is TRBV2 and J usage is TRBJ2-2; D might be TRBD2 (5 bases). Germline CDR1 and CDR2: SNHLY and FYNNEI. With 7 bases removed from V and 5 bases from J, the gap between germline ends came to 20 bases. The CDR3 spans 16 residues. CDR3: CASIGSAGYLTGELFF. The DNA for the CDR3 is TGTGCCAGCATAGGGAGCGCCGGGTATTTGACCGGGGAGCTGTTTTTT.

This chain joins TRBV11-2 and TRBJ1-1, with D unresolved. Germline V gene data show CDR1 as SGHAT and CDR2 as FQNNGV. Trimming cost V 5 bases and J 0 bases, with 7 bases left between them. CDR3 size: 13 residues. In nucleotides, the CDR3 is TGTGCCAGCAGCCGGGGAGTGAACACTGAAGCTTTCTTT. Its translation: CASSRGVNTEAFF.

This chain connects TRBV12-3 or TRBV12-4 to TRBJ1-2, with D perhaps matching TRBD1 (5 bases). CDR3 length: 13 residues. Trimming took off 7 bases at V and 3 bases at J, with 12 bases between the two ends. This chain's CDR3 is CASIPRGDYGYTF. The CDR3 region has the DNA TGTGCCAGCATCCCCCGGGGGGACTATGGCTACACCTTC.

The V gene is TRBV5-1, the J gene TRBJ1-5; TRBD1 matches at 10 bases. CDR3 size: 14 residues. J gave up 5 bases and V 3 bases, and 2 bases lay outside the gene matches. CDR1 and CDR2 (germline): SGHRS, YFSETQ. The CDR3 DNA reads as TGCGCCAGCAGCTACGGACAGGGGGATCAGCCCCAGCATTTT. It is translated as CASSYGQGDQPQHF. Full variable domain (remainder filled in from reference TRBV5-1 and TRBJ1-5): KAGVTQTPRYLIKTRGQQVTLSCSPISGHRSVSWYQQTPGQGLQFLFEYFSETQRNKGNFPGRFSGRQFSNSRSEMNVSTLELGDSALYLCASSYGQGDQPQHFGDGTRLSIL.